What follows are 15 T cell receptor beta chains derived from one specimen sequenced in a study of blood T cell repertoires in COVID-19 (dated by TCRdb to about 2020). To prepare the library, the immunoSEQ multiplex PCR assay was applied. TCRdb re-hosts the immuneACCESS table, in-frame sequences only. Its copies lack some clones; in the studies checked, an unresolved V gene accounts for under half of them, and the cause for the rest is not known. This sample has tens of thousands of clones in its table, and roughly 80% of those were observed once. The biggest ten clones account for approximately 2.1% of the sample. Sequencing was performed on peripheral blood. Every receptor here comes from a man in his sixties or seventies with COVID-19, enrolled during active disease.

This CDR3 is CASSLSGGGVGTQYF. CDR3 nucleotides: TGTGCCAGCAGCTTATCGGGGGGTGGGGTAGGGACCCAGTACTTC. The chain couples TRBV7-6 to TRBJ2-5; TRBD2 agrees at 7 bases. V shed 2 bases and J 7 bases; nucleotides not matched to a gene: 10. The CDR3 runs to 15 residues. Germline V gene sequence: CDR1 SGHVS, CDR2 FNYEAQ.

The chain employs TRBV3-1 (or the pseudogene TRBV3-2) and TRBJ2-7, with a possible D match to TRBD1 (6 bases). Trimming pared 8 bases from V and 6 bases from J, leaving 14 bases between. Per germline, CDR1 LGHDT and CDR2 YNNKEL (reference sequence). The length of the CDR3 is 12 residues. CDR3 loop: CASATGGGEQYF. Here the CDR3 DNA reads TGTGCCAGCGCGACAGGTGGAGGCGAGCAGTACTTC.

This clone was recorded a few times. The genes are TRBV6-4 and TRBJ1-2; TRBD1 might be the D (5 bases). In germline, CDR1 is MRHNA, CDR2 SNTAGT. The CDR3 is 13 residues long. Trimming shortened V by 4 bases and J by 3 bases, and 9 bases separated the two germline ends. In DNA, the CDR3 is TGTGCCAGCAGTGTAAAAGGGGACTATGGCTACACCTTC. This encodes CASSVKGDYGYTF.

This chain connects TRBV2 to TRBJ1-2; tentative D call: TRBD1 (5 bases). Germline CDR1 reads SNHLY; CDR2 reads FYNNEI. The CDR3 length is 11 residues. The V gene lost 7 bases and the J gene lost 8 bases, with 11 bases spanning the gap. CDR3: CASIVPGGYTF. CDR3 nucleotide sequence: TGTGCCAGCATAGTCCCAGGGGGCTACACCTTC. Supplemented by reference TRBV2 and TRBJ1-2, the full variable domain reads EPEVTQTPSHQVTQMGQEVILRCVPISNHLYFYWYRQILGQKVEFLVSFYNNEISEKSEIFDDQFSVERPDGSNFTLKIRSTKLEDSAMYFCASIVPGGYTFGSGTRLTVV.

As for this clone: Its ends do not fully match the called genes, so a read error is possible. The chain links TRBV5-4 to TRBJ1-1; no definite D call. Germline V gene data show CDR1 as SGHNT and CDR2 as YYREEE (reference sequence). The CDR3 is 13 amino acids. For the CDR3, the DNA is TGTGCCAGCAGCTTGACAGAGAACACTGAAACTTTCTTT. Amino acids: CASSLTENTETFF.

The chain combines TRBV2 with TRBJ1-1, with D tentatively TRBD1 (6 bases). This CDR3 has 13 residues. The V and J ends lost 9 bases and 5 bases respectively, with 16 bases between them. Germline lookup yields CDR1 SNHLY and CDR2 FYNNEI. The CDR3 DNA reads TGTGCCAGGGGGAGGGGGGCCGGAACTGAAGCTTTCTTT. This gives the protein CARGRGAGTEAFF.

The chain joins TRBV7-8 to TRBJ1-4; 11 bases are a match to TRBD1. The CDR3 spans 14 residues. CDR1 is SGHVS and CDR2 is FQNEAQ in the germline V gene. V gave up 4 bases and J gave up 7 bases; unmatched junction bases: 2. The CDR3 loop is CASSSDRGPEKLFF. Here the CDR3 DNA reads TGTGCCAGCAGCTCGGACAGGGGGCCTGAAAAACTGTTTTTT.

V gene TRBV5-1 combines with J gene TRBJ2-3; TRBD2 agrees at 8 bases. After removal of 4 bases from V and 4 bases from J, the junction contained 5 bases not matched to a gene. The germline V gene encodes CDR1 SGHRS and CDR2 YFSETQ. The CDR3 has 14 amino acids. CDR3 nucleotide sequence: TGCGCCAGCAGCCGGGGGGGCAGGTCAGATACGCAGTATTTT. This sequence encodes CASSRGGRSDTQYF.

In this sample, this clone is medium-sized (0.01 to 0.1%). The V call is TRBV2, the J call TRBJ1-6; perhaps TRBD1 as D (6 bases). Trimming took 1 base from V and 6 from J, leaving 10 bases between them. CDR3 length: 15 amino acids. Germline loops: CDR1 SNHLY, CDR2 FYNNEI. Written as DNA, the CDR3 is TGTGCCAGCAGTGAAGACAGGGCAATTAATTCACCCCTCCACTTT. Encoded protein: CASSEDRAINSPLHF.

This sequence joins TRBV6-5 and TRBJ1-6; no clear D gene. V was trimmed by 7 bases and J by 5 bases, leaving 12 bases between them. The CDR3 has 14 residues. In germline, CDR1 is MNHEY, CDR2 SVGAGI. The CDR3 here is CASISGSNNSPLHF. DNA for the CDR3: TGTGCCAGCATCTCCGGGAGCAATAATTCACCCCTCCACTTT.

This rearrangement joins TRBV4-3 to TRBJ2-2; D uncertain. Germline lookup yields CDR1 LGHNA and CDR2 YSLEER. CDR3 length equals 12 residues. Trimming stripped 4 bases from V and 7 bases from J, with 7 bases between. The CDR3 coding sequence is TGCGCCAGCAGCCTTAGAGGCGGGGAGCTGTTTTTT. Translation gives CASSLRGGELFF.

The rearrangement links TRBV5-1 to TRBJ1-6; D ambiguous. This CDR3 has 13 residues. Per germline, CDR1 SGHRS and CDR2 YFSETQ. Trimming took 7 bases from V and 8 from J, leaving 13 bases between them. The CDR3 DNA sequence: TGCGCCAGCGCAGAGGATTTAGATTCACCCCTCCACTTT. It specifies CASAEDLDSPLHF. The whole variable domain, remainder taken from reference TRBV5-1 and TRBJ1-6, is KAGVTQTPRYLIKTRGQQVTLSCSPISGHRSVSWYQQTPGQGLQFLFEYFSETQRNKGNFPGRFSGRQFSNSRSEMNVSTLELGDSALYLCASAEDLDSPLHFGNGTRLTVT.

This chain links TRBV4-2 with TRBJ2-1; 7 positions match TRBD2. Germline V lookup: CDR1 LGHNA, CDR2 YNFKEQ. This CDR3 region has 16 residues. Trimming took 0 bases from V and 5 from J; bases not matched to a gene: 7. The CDR3 loop is CASSQDGSGIDNEQFF. CDR3 nucleotides: TGTGCCAGCAGCCAAGATGGGAGCGGGATTGACAATGAGCAGTTCTTC.

The chain is built from TRBV7-8 and TRBJ1-2, with D unclear. The CDR3 consists of 15 residues. Germline V gene data show CDR1 as SGHVS and CDR2 as FQNEAQ. Trimming removed 1 base from V and 3 bases from J, with 12 bases in between. CDR3 nucleotides: TGTGCCAGCAGCTTAGGGGTCGGCGGGGACTATGGCTACACCTTC. It encodes CASSLGVGGDYGYTF.

This chain uses TRBV10-1 with TRBJ2-1; D perhaps matches TRBD2 (6 bases). This CDR3 is built from 17 residues. Germline loops: CDR1 WNHNN, CDR2 SYGVQD (reference sequence). With 4 bases removed from V and 0 bases from J, the gap between germline ends came to 16 bases. CDR3 sequence (DNA): TGCGCCAGCAGTGTTGACGTAGCGGATAGCTCCTACAATGAGCAGTTCTTC. Translating gives CASSVDVADSSYNEQFF.